This paragraph reports one T cell receptor beta chain. The sample holds one count of this clone. Its antigen is not yet known. Base qualities are not provided; no much larger clone lies one nucleotide away. The data derive from a study of blood T cell repertoires in COVID-19 (dated by TCRdb to 2018 to 2021). As for the study more broadly: The collaborator samples originated in the United States, Italy and Spain and spanned the acute and convalescent phases of COVID-19. The prospective study material was composed of cDNA or gDNA derived from T cells, B-cell-depleted T cells, or PBMCs. The samples were drawn from two sources: the first 160 participants of the ongoing ImmuneRACE study, and over 1,000 subjects contributed by 6 global collaborators. Where available, HLA class I and class II types were obtained from metadata supplied by the sample provider rather than from assay-based typing. The repertoires were released in a freely available public database meant as a resource for research on the immune response to SARS-CoV-2. The sample metadata nearly always contained a de-identified subject ID, COVID-19 status, age in years and sex. The dataset comprised deeply sampled blood TCRbeta repertoires from subjects exposed to, actively infected with, or recovered from COVID-19.

In the prospective study, participants were roughly 18 to 100 years old, resided in around 25 geographic areas of the United States, and were enrolled through a virtual design. In the prospective study, cohorts were assigned on the basis of participant-reported clinical history obtained from a screening survey and a study questionnaire. In the prospective study, whole blood, serum and a nasopharyngeal or oropharyngeal swab were collected from each participant by mobile phlebotomists. Prospective study participants could optionally give additional blood draws and questionnaires over an approximately two-month period. Prospective study blood samples were shipped either frozen or at room temperature before DNA extraction. The immunoSEQ Assay, a bias-controlled multiplex PCR, was used to amplify TCRbeta CDR3 regions from genomic DNA. In the original analysis: The number of nucleated cells in each sample was estimated by amplification of reference gene primers within the assay. To quantify the absolute abundance of each unique TCRbeta CDR3 rearrangement, sequence reads were collapsed and filtered. For each sample, productive Simpson clonality was calculated by taking the square root of Simpson's diversity index across productive rearrangements. TCRdb obtained this table from immuneACCESS and retained in-frame rearrangements with V and J assigned. These tables miss some clones; where compared with another copy, unresolved V genes account for less than half of the shortfall, and the remainder is unexplained. V and J calls and clone size follow that table, whereas D and trimming were derived from the DNA. The sample records about 220,000 clones, 75% to 90% of which are singletons. The ten most abundant clones make up 3.5% of the sample.

The study at large found these results: Clinical and demographic metadata were provided uncurated, with the amount varying by source and participant.

CDR3 length: 13 amino acids, cysteine to phenylalanine. Only the CDR3 DNA is retained, 39 bases long and in frame from the first base. For CDR1 and CDR2, the germline V gene lists SNHLY and FYNNEI. Trimmed from V: 6 bases; trimmed from J: 7 bases; junction bases lacking a gene match: 2. The receptor was derived from a young woman in a cohort exposed to, infected with or recovered from COVID-19 (not recorded which). This receptor chain uses TRBV2 and TRBJ2-2; 10 central bases correspond to TRBD1. Sequenced: PBMCs or T cells enriched from blood (not recorded which). The base sequence is TGTGCCAGCAGGACAGGGGGCATCGGGGAGCTGTTTTTT. Its amino acids are CASRTGGIGELFF.